This TCR beta chain was observed in a study of T cell responses to AZD1222 COVID-19 vaccine. Broader study findings: Most donors were white British and more were female, and clonal diversity was possibly underestimated. Only a handful of AZD1222 recipients, roughly six in all, had baseline seropositivity.

The CDR3 has 15 residues. Deletions cut 0 bases from V and 0 bases from J, with 5 bases between. The germline gives CDR1 MNHEY, CDR2 SVGAGI. Only in-frame clones appear in the TCRdb table, and some are missing; sequencing was by immunoSEQ multiplex PCR. This sample has some 50,000 clones, with approximately 90% found just once. Concerning this clone itself: Its antigen is currently unknown.

This sequence joins TRBV6-5 and TRBJ1-4; D unclear. This specimen was peripheral blood, taken 28 days after the second AZD1222 dose. This sequence originates from an adult who received the AZD1222 COVID-19 vaccine. The CDR3 DNA reads TGTGCCAGCAGTTACTCGGAGACAACTAATGAAAAACTGTTTTTT. It specifies CASSYSETTNEKLFF.